The 11 T cell receptor beta chains below come from one sample, sequenced in a study of blood T cell repertoires in COVID-19 (TCRdb year 2020). The method behind the library was the immunoSEQ multiplex PCR assay. TCRdb re-hosts the immuneACCESS table, in-frame sequences only. Its copies lack some clones; in the studies checked, an unresolved V gene accounts for under half of them, and the cause for the rest is not known. The sample table records over 20,000 clones; around 74% of these occur just once. The ten top clones hold less than 8.5% of the sample. Sample: peripheral blood. All receptors derive from a man aged 45 to 65 with COVID-19, enrolled during active disease.

This rearrangement joins TRBV5-1 to TRBJ1-1; 7 nucleotides align to TRBD1. This CDR3 comprises 13 residues. Germline V lookup: CDR1 SGHRS, CDR2 YFSETQ. After removal of 7 bases from V and 7 bases from J, the junction contained 10 bases not matched to a gene. The CDR3 spells CASSVQGEFEAFF. In DNA, the CDR3 is TGCGCCAGCTCTGTTCAGGGGGAGTTTGAAGCTTTCTTT. Drawing the rest from reference TRBV5-1 and TRBJ1-1, the complete variable domain is KAGVTQTPRYLIKTRGQQVTLSCSPISGHRSVSWYQQTPGQGLQFLFEYFSETQRNKGNFPGRFSGRQFSNSRSEMNVSTLELGDSALYLCASSVQGEFEAFFGQGTRLTVV.

This clone was recorded a few times. The chain recombines TRBV5-4 with TRBJ2-5; tentatively, D is TRBD1 (6 bases). The CDR3 has 14 residues. Germline assignment: CDR1 SGHNT and CDR2 YYREEE (reference sequence). Deletions cut 4 bases from V and 5 bases from J, with 15 bases between. The CDR3: CASSATGIGETQYF. In DNA form, the CDR3 reads TGTGCCAGCAGCGCTACAGGGATCGGGGAGACCCAGTACTTC. Based on the CDR3 plus reference TRBV5-4 and TRBJ2-5, the full variable domain is ETGVTQSPTHLIKTRGQQVTLRCSSQSGHNTVSWYQQALGQGPQFIFQYYREEENGRGNFPPRFSGLQFPNYSSELNVNALELDDSALYLCASSATGIGETQYFGPGTRLLVL.

This chain connects TRBV6-1 to TRBJ2-1, with TRBD2 matching 15 bases. This CDR3 is built from 19 residues. Trimming cost V 1 base and J 9 bases; bases outside gene matches: 13. Per the germline V gene, CDR1 is MNHNS and CDR2 is SASEGT. In DNA form, the CDR3 reads TGTGCCAGCAGTGAAGTGGCGCCGGGACTAGCGGGGGGAGCATCTGAGCAGTTCTTC. Encoded protein: CASSEVAPGLAGGASEQFF.

The chain has TRBV6-5 and TRBJ1-1; 7 positions agree with TRBD1. The CDR3 spans 14 residues. The V segment lost 6 bases and the J segment 1 base; nucleotides outside the gene matches: 5. CDR1 is MNHEY, CDR2 SVGAGI, per germline. For the CDR3, the DNA is TGTGCCAGCAGCCCCAGGGGGGAGAACACTGAAGCTTTCTTT. Translating it yields CASSPRGENTEAFF.

The V gene is TRBV27, the J gene TRBJ2-7; D is ambiguous. The V gene lost 6 bases and the J gene lost 3 bases, with 9 bases spanning the gap. The germline CDR1 and CDR2 sequences are MNHEY and SMNVEV (reference sequence). The CDR3 consists of 12 residues. This CDR3 reads CASRRQGYEQYF. For the CDR3, the DNA is TGTGCCAGCAGGCGACAAGGCTACGAGCAGTACTTC.

The V and J genes are TRBV7-9 and TRBJ1-1; 7 bases line up with TRBD1. CDR1 is SEHNR, CDR2 FQNEAQ, per germline (reference sequence). The CDR3 is 11 amino acids. J lost 11 bases, V lost 6 bases, and 6 bases had no gene match. CDR3 sequence: CASSSGGTAFF. The CDR3 region has the DNA TGTGCCAGCAGTTCAGGGGGGACGGCTTTCTTT.

J is TRBJ1-1 and V is TRBV19, with 8 bases fitting TRBD1. The CDR3 runs 11 residues. Germline CDR1 reads LNHDA; CDR2 reads SQIVND (reference sequence). V gave up 9 bases and J gave up 12 bases; unmatched junction bases: 9. For the CDR3, the DNA is TGTGCCAGCTCCCGGACAGGGCCAACTTTCTTT. Its translation is CASSRTGPTFF.

V usage is TRBV5-1 and J usage is TRBJ2-3; D gene unclear. V was trimmed by 0 bases and J by 1 base, leaving 6 bases between them. The CDR3 loop spans 14 amino acids. Germline CDR1 is SGHRS and CDR2 is YFSETQ. The CDR3 loop reads CASSLEWRTDTQYF. In DNA form, the CDR3 reads TGCGCCAGCAGCTTGGAATGGCGCACAGATACGCAGTATTTT.

The CDR3 loop is CASRREADQPQHF. The CDR3 nucleotides are TGTGCCAGCAGGCGGGAGGCAGATCAGCCCCAGCATTTT. The chain is built from TRBV2 and TRBJ1-5; no clear D gene. The length of the CDR3 is 13 residues. Germline V gene sequence: CDR1 SNHLY, CDR2 FYNNEI. V shed 6 bases and J shed 5 bases, with 11 bases lying between them.

The table lists this clone with a count of one. This chain links TRBV29-1 with TRBJ1-5, with 7 bases lining up with TRBD1. CDR1 is SQVTM and CDR2 is ANQGSEA in the germline V gene. This CDR3 contains 13 residues. V was pared by 3 bases and J by 6 bases, with 5 bases of the junction left unmatched. The CDR3 DNA sequence: TGCAGCGTTGAGGCGCAGGGGGGTCAGCCCCAGCATTTT. Protein product: CSVEAQGGQPQHF.

This clone came up a few times. V usage is TRBV5-3 and J usage is TRBJ1-4; 7 nucleotides match TRBD1. TRBV5-3 is annotated as an ORF whose role is uncertain. The CDR3 sequence is 12 residues long. The V and J ends lost 4 bases and 11 bases, in that order; junction bases with no gene match: 5. CDR3 nucleotides: TGTGCCAGAAGCCCTGGGACAGTCAAACTGTTTTTT. Translation gives CARSPGTVKLFF.